The entry below describes one T cell receptor beta chain. Antigen unknown. Germline assignment: CDR1 GTSNPN and CDR2 SVGIG (reference sequence). This CDR3 spans 15 amino acids. Trimming removed 2 bases at V and 6 bases at J, with 14 bases between. Oncomine TCR Beta short-read sequencing was applied to DNA from cultured CD4+ T cells. TCRdb reprocessed the PCR reads with MiXCR, giving one entry per CDR3 protein. Among 11,000 to 15,000 distinct CDR3 sequences listed, more than 55% were seen once. The source of the sample is a study of vaccination and CD4 T cells after COVID-19. The treatment was: roughly 10-day PBMC culture with coronavirus spike peptide pools or control peptides (ViraFEST assay).

The TCR sequence derives from a human donor who had recovered from COVID-19. Source material: CD4+ T cells from blood, cultured in vitro. The rearrangement uses TRBV30 and TRBJ1-6; D is uncertain. CDR3 in amino acids: CAWSKRREGNSPLHF. As DNA, the CDR3 is TGTGCCTGGAGTAAACGGAGGGAGGGTAATTCACCCCTCCACTTT.